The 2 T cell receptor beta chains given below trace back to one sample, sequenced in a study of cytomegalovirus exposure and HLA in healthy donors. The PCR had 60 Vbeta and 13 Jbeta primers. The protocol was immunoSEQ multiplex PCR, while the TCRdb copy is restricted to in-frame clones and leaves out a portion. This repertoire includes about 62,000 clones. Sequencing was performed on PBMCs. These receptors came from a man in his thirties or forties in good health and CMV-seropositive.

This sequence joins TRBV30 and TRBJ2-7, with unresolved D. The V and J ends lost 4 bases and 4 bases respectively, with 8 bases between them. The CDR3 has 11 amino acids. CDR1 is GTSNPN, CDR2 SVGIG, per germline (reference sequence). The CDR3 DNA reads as TGTGCCTGGATCGGGTCGTACGAGCAGTACTTC. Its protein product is CAWIGSYEQYF.

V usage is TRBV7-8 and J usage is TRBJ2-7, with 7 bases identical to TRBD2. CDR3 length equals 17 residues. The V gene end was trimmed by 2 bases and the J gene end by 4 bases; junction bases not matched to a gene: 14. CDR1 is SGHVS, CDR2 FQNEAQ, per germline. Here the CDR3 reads CASSLRWVRASGYEQYF. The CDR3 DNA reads TGTGCCAGCAGCTTACGGTGGGTGAGGGCTAGCGGTTACGAGCAGTACTTC.